The clone carrying this T cell receptor (beta chain) has a handful of counts. What it binds is unknown. Quantitative 5'-RACE was performed with molecular barcodes, and it yielded the TCR beta libraries. TCRdb re-called the 5' RACE reads with MiXCR, one entry per CDR3 protein. Of approximately 35,000 distinct CDR3 sequences in the sample, more than 13% were seen once. This CDR3 spans 15 amino acids. Germline CDR1 is SGHRS and CDR2 is YFSETQ. The trim removed 0 bases at V and 1 base at J, leaving 3 bases unmatched. These data come from a study of CD8 T cells in ankylosing spondylitis. The study's findings and limits: As for the disease-linked clones, they showed a CD8+ phenotype and occurred at relatively low frequencies in peripheral blood. Past studies reported some motif variants in reactive arthritis synovial fluid and blood. A TCR beta motif of about 8 highly homologous variants appeared characteristic of ankylosing spondylitis blood.

The sequenced sample consisted of blood. The receptor's source is a male donor with ankylosing spondylitis or in good health (not recorded which). V is TRBV5-1 and J is TRBJ1-1, with 7 bases that match TRBD1. The CDR3 loop reads CASSLEDRRNTEAFF. CDR3 in DNA: TGCGCCAGCAGCTTGGAGGACAGGAGGAACACTGAAGCTTTCTTT.